The 16 T cell receptor beta chains reported below all come from one sample, sequenced in a study of blood T cells in healthy people across ages (dated by TCRdb to 2015 to 2017). Library generation was performed with 5' RACE. The instrument was an Illumina HiSeq 2500. A second PCR of about 7 to 12 cycles was performed with a sample-barcoded 5' primer and a J-beta primer mix. TCRdb reprocessed the public reads (quality trimming at Q25 with fastp, clone calling with MiXCR) and kept in-frame beta chains. Each CDR3 protein appears once, grouped with its most common genes and DNA. In this sample the table shows 1.5 million to 2 million distinct CDR3 sequences, 28% of which occur a single time. The ten largest clones capture 7.7% of the sample. Sequencing was carried out using blood. These receptors were collected from a woman in her twenties or thirties in good health.

This clonotype was observed a few times. The chain has TRBV28 and TRBJ2-7; TRBD2 is a possible D gene (5 bases). Germline V CDR1 and CDR2: MDHEN, SYDVKM. The CDR3 totals 11 residues. The ends were cut back, 5 bases at V and 11 bases at J, with 13 bases in the middle. The DNA for the CDR3 is TGTGCCAGCAGTCTGGGCCCGGAGGAGTACTTC. Encoded protein: CASSLGPEEYF.

This chain uses TRBV12-3 or TRBV12-4 with TRBJ1-4, with D tentatively TRBD1 (5 bases). This CDR3 spans 16 amino acids. Between the trimmed V and J ends, which lost 4 bases and 8 bases, there was a span of 20 bases. This CDR3 reads CASSSRVTGGSEKLFF. CDR3 nucleotide sequence: TGTGCCAGCAGTTCCCGAGTAACCGGGGGAAGCGAAAAACTGTTTTTT.

The gene calls are TRBV12-3 or TRBV12-4 and TRBJ2-3; 11 bases align to TRBD2. V dropped 3 bases and J dropped 1; count of bases not matched to a gene: 6. The CDR3 covers 17 residues. The CDR3 DNA is TGTGCCAGCAGTTTTGGTAGCGGGGGGGCCGGCACAGATACGCAGTATTTT. Translated: CASSFGSGGAGTDTQYF.

There are a few counts of this clonotype. The V call is TRBV23-1, the J call TRBJ2-7; D unclear. TRBV23-1 is noted as an ORF with a role that remains uncertain. The V end was cut by 5 bases, the J end by 3 bases, with 17 bases between. This CDR3 region has 15 residues. CDR3 loop: CASSTMRYRSYEQYF. For the CDR3, the DNA is TGCGCCAGCAGTACGATGCGTTATCGAAGCTACGAGCAGTACTTC.

The chain links TRBV20-1 to TRBJ1-1; D is unresolved. V lost 5 bases and J 4 bases, leaving 17 bases between the germline ends. The CDR3 consists of 14 residues. Germline V gives CDR1 DFQATT, CDR2 SNEGSKA (reference sequence). Written as DNA, the CDR3 is TGCAGTGCTGGGTCGTCAGGCCGGGGCACTGAAGCTTTCTTT. Its translation is CSAGSSGRGTEAFF.

The chain is built from TRBV5-1 and TRBJ2-3, with D hard to call. CDR3 length equals 14 residues. The ends were cut back, 4 bases at V and 7 bases at J, with 16 bases in the middle. Germline V gene data show CDR1 as SGHRS and CDR2 as YFSETQ. The CDR3 region is CASSPYTETHTQYF. The CDR3 DNA reads as TGCGCCAGCAGCCCGTATACCGAGACCCATACGCAGTATTTT.

The sample holds a few counts of this clonotype. The rearrangement links TRBV1 to TRBJ2-7. TRBV1 is a known pseudogene. The CDR3 loop spans 15 amino acids. In nucleotides, the CDR3 is TGCACCAGCAGCCAGAGATTCATCCCATTTTACGAGCAGTACTTC. This translates into CTSSQRFIPFYEQYF.

V gene TRBV21-1 combines with J gene TRBJ2-5; the D segment call TRBD1 is taken from the table without a DNA check. TRBV21-1 is a pseudogene locus. The CDR3 consists of 17 residues. CDR3 DNA: TGTGCCAGCAGCAAGGAGGGGGACAGGGGGCTCCAAGAGACCCAGTACTTC. Amino acids: CASSKEGDRGLQETQYF.

Notes on this clonotype: With a much larger clone just one base away, this may be a read error. The rearrangement links TRBV5-1 to TRBJ2-1; weak D call: TRBD1 (6 bases). Matching the DNA end better, TRBJ2-7 makes the J call doubtful. Per germline, CDR1 SGHRS and CDR2 YFSETQ. This CDR3 spans 14 amino acids. The chain's CDR3 is CASSLEVQGYKQYF. DNA of the CDR3: TGCGCCAGCAGCTTGGAGGTACAGGGCTACAAGCAGTACTTC.

This sequence joins TRBV7-2 and TRBJ1-1, with 10 bases lining up with TRBD1. This CDR3 spans 16 amino acids. The ends lost 3 bases at V and 0 bases at J; junction bases unmatched: 4. The germline V gene encodes CDR1 SGHTA and CDR2 FQGNSA. The CDR3 bases are TGTGCCAGCAGCTTCGGACAGGGGGGGATGAACACTGAAGCTTTCTTT. Its translation is CASSFGQGGMNTEAFF.

Remarks on this clonotype: A much larger clone differs from this one at a single base, so this may be a read error. The rearrangement links TRBV20-1 to TRBJ2-7; D is unclear. The CDR3 totals 16 residues. Germline V lookup: CDR1 DFQATT, CDR2 SNEGSKA (reference sequence). V was clipped by 0 bases and J by 2 bases, with 17 bases between them. The CDR3 protein is CSARDLKSDAAYEQYF. In nucleotides, the CDR3 is TGCAGTGCTAGAGATCTAAAAAGTGACGCCGCCTACGAGCAGTACTTC.

The CDR3 region is CASNPDRADSPLHF. The CDR3 DNA follows: TGTGCCAGCAACCCGGACAGGGCTGATTCACCCCTCCACTTT. The chain carries TRBV7-8 and TRBJ1-6, with 8 bases aligning to TRBD1. This CDR3 spans 14 amino acids. V gave up 7 bases and J gave up 8 bases; unmatched junction bases: 7. Germline loops: CDR1 SGHVS, CDR2 FQNEAQ.

This clonotype was counted a few times. The CDR3 DNA reads TGCAGTGCTCCACAGGCTAATCAAGAGACCCAGTACTTC. Translated: CSAPQANQETQYF. The chain joins TRBV20-1 to TRBJ2-5, with TRBD1 as a possible D gene (5 bases). The V gene lost 5 bases and the J gene lost 2 bases, with 12 bases spanning the gap. From germline, CDR1 is DFQATT and CDR2 SNEGSKA (reference sequence). The CDR3 extends over 13 amino acids.

On this clonotype: Being one base from a much bigger clone, this may be a read error. This chain joins TRBV29-1 and TRBJ1-5; maybe TRBD1 (5 bases). V was trimmed by 6 bases and J by 1 base, leaving 10 bases between them. CDR1 SQVTM and CDR2 ANQGSEA come from the germline V gene. The CDR3 sequence is 13 residues long. DNA for the CDR3: TGCAGCGTCGCACAGGAGAGCAATCAGCCCCAGCATTTT. It translates to CSVAQESNQPQHF.

The chain employs TRBV27 and TRBJ2-2; D unresolved. Germline V lookup: CDR1 MNHEY, CDR2 SMNVEV (reference sequence). This CDR3 comprises 13 residues. Trimming removed 3 bases at V and 5 bases at J, with 7 bases between. The CDR3: CASSFGLTGELFF. The CDR3 DNA reads TGTGCCAGCAGTTTTGGGCTTACCGGGGAGCTGTTTTTT.

V and J are TRBV5-1 and TRBJ1-4; no clear D. Germline V gene lookup returns CDR1 SGHRS and CDR2 YFSETQ. The CDR3 is 15 residues long. V lost 0 bases and J 8 bases, leaving 14 bases between the germline ends. CDR3 sequence reads: CASSLAEGIQEKLFF. The CDR3 bases are TGCGCCAGCAGCTTGGCCGAAGGTATACAGGAAAAACTGTTTTTT.